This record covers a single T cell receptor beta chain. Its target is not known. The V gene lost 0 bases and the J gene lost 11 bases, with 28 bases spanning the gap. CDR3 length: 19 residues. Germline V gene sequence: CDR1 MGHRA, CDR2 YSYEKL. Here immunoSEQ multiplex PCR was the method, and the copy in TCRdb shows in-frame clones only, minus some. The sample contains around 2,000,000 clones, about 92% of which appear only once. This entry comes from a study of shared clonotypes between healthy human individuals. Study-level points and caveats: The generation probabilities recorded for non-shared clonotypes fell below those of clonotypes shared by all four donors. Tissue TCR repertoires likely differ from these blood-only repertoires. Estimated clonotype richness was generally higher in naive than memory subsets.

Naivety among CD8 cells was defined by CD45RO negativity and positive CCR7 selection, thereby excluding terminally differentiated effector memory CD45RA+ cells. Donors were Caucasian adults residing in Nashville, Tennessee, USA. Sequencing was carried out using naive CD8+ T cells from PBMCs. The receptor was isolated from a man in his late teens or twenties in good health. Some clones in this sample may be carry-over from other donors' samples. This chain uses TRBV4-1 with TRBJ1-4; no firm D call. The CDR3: CASSQERDRKGRLKGKLFF. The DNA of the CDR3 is TGCGCCAGCAGCCAAGAAAGGGATCGTAAGGGTCGCTTGAAAGGGAAACTGTTTTTT.